The sequence of this TCR gamma chain was determined in a study of human gamma delta and Vdelta1 T cells (dated by TCRdb to 2016 to 2019). Study-wide context: The study examined Delta One T cells, which are Vd1+ gamma-delta T cells, as cytotoxic effectors against acute myeloid leukemia.

What the work shows at the level of the full study, not this receptor alone: Polyclonality and broad cytotoxic targeting of acute myeloid leukemia were reported for Delta One T cells.

This clone was recorded a few times. Its antigen is unknown. Base-call qualities are not available, and no considerably larger clone is one nucleotide away. Trimming removed 0 bases from V and 11 bases from J; the gene matches leave 10 bases unexplained. CDR1 GITISATS and CDR2 ISYDGTV are derived from the germline V gene (reference sequence). The CDR3, from cysteine to phenylalanine, totals 13 residues. The CDR3 DNA has 39 bases and is translated from base 1. Library creation used PCR. TCRdb records Illumina MiSeq as the sequencer. Clones were re-identified by TCRdb from the public reads with CATT, and rows with the same DNA were merged. For this sample there are about 3,900 gamma-chain clones; 16% appear just once. Approximately 7.1% of the sample goes to the ten largest clones.

The rearranged segments are TRGV9 and TRGJ1 or TRGJ2. What was sequenced was Vdelta1 gamma-delta T cells from blood grown in culture (DOT cells). The sample's cell subset or site label, in plain terms: Delta One T cells, in vitro expanded/differentiated Vd1+ gamma-delta T cells. The receptor was derived from a human donor in good health. For the CDR3, the sequence is CALWEVTPPEKLF. The nucleotide sequence is TGTGCCTTGTGGGAGGTGACCCCCCCGGAGAAACTCTTT.